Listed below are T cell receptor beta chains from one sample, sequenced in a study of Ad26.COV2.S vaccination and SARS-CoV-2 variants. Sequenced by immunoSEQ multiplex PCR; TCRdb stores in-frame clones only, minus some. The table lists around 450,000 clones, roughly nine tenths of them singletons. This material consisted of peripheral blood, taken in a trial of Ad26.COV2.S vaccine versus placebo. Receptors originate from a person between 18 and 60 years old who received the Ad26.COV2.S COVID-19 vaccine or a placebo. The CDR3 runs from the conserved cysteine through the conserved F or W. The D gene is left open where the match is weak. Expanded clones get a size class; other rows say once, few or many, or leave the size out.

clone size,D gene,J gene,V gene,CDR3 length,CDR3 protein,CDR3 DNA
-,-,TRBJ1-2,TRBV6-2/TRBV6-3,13,CASSLTGKRGYTF,TGTGCCAGCAGCTTAACAGGGAAACGGGGCTACACCTTC
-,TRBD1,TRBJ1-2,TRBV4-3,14,CASSQDRTGIGYTF,TGCGCCAGCAGCCAAGATCGGACAGGGATTGGCTACACCTTC
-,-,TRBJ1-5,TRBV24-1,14,CATSDSALYQPQHF,TGTGCCACCAGTGATTCCGCCCTCTATCAGCCCCAGCATTTT
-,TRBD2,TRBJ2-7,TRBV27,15,CASSTPFSGGYEQYF,TGTGCCAGCAGTACCCCCTTTAGCGGGGGGTACGAGCAGTACTTC
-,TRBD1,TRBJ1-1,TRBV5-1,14,CASSRGQGTPEAFF,TGCGCCAGCAGCAGGGGACAGGGGACCCCTGAAGCTTTCTTT
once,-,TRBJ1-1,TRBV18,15,CASSLLGQSNTEAFF,TGTGCCAGCTCACTCTTAGGACAGTCGAACACTGAAGCTTTCTTT
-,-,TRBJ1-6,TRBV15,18,CATSWEGSTSPYNSPLHF,TGTGCCACCAGCTGGGAGGGCAGCACCAGCCCCTATAATTCACCCCTCCACTTT
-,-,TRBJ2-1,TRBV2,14,CASSPGSIYNEQFF,TGTGCCAGCAGCCCAGGGTCTATTTACAATGAGCAGTTCTTC
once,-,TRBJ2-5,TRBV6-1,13,CASSETLKETQYF,TGTGCCAGCAGTGAAACCCTGAAAGAGACCCAGTACTTC
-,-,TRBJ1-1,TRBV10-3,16,CAINPTDQISRVEAFF,TGTGCCATCAACCCGACCGACCAGATTTCCCGTGTTGAAGCTTTCTTT
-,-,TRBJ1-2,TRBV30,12,CATRTVTYGYTF,TGTGCCACCCGGACAGTAACCTATGGCTACACCTTC
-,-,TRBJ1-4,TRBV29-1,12,CSAKRTGEKLFF,TGCAGCGCCAAAAGAACGGGAGAAAAACTGTTTTTT
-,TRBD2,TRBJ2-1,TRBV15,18,CATSRDLQLAREGREQFF,TGTGCCACCAGCAGAGATTTGCAATTGGCGCGGGAGGGCCGTGAGCAGTTCTTC
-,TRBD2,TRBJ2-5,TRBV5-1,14,CASGVMGRGETQYF,TGCGCCAGCGGCGTTATGGGGCGGGGGGAGACCCAGTACTTC
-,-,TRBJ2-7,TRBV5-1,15,CASSLSLRVPYEQYF,TGCGCCAGCAGCTTAAGTTTACGGGTCCCCTACGAGCAGTACTTC
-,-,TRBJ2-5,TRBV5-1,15,CASSSFDRIQETQYF,TGCGCCAGCAGCTCGTTCGACAGAATCCAAGAGACCCAGTACTTC
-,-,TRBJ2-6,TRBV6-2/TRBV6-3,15,CASSFKVSGANVLTF,TGTGCCAGCAGTTTCAAGGTCTCTGGGGCCAACGTCCTGACTTTC
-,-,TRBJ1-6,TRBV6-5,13,CASSREQDSPLHF,TGTGCCAGCAGTCGCGAGCAGGATTCACCCCTCCACTTT
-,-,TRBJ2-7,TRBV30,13,CAWTEGVAYEQYF,TGTGCCTGGACCGAGGGGGTGGCCTACGAGCAGTACTTC
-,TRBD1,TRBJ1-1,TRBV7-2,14,CASSVQGDRTEAFF,TGTGCCAGCAGCGTACAGGGGGATCGCACTGAAGCTTTCTTT
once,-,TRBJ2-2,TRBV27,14,CASRPTGNTGELFF,TGTGCCAGCAGGCCCACAGGGAACACCGGGGAGCTGTTTTTT
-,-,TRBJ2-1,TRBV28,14,CASSSVQMDNEQFF,TGTGCCAGCAGTTCGGTGCAGATGGACAATGAGCAGTTCTTC
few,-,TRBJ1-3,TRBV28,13,CASSLVGGNTIYF,TGTGCCAGCAGTTTGGTGGGGGGAAACACCATATATTTT
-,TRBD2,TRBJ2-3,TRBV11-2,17,CASSLLASGGSTDTQYF,TGTGCCAGCAGCTTGTTGGCTAGCGGGGGGAGCACAGATACGCAGTATTTT
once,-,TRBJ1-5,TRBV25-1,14,CASSSISGDQPQHF,TGTGCCAGCAGTTCCATCTCAGGCGATCAGCCCCAGCATTTT
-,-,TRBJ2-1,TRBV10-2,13,CASSGSSYNEQFF,TGCGCCAGCAGCGGTAGCTCCTACAATGAGCAGTTCTTC
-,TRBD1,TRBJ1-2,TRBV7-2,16,CASSPVSGSGGDGYTF,TGTGCCAGCAGCCCAGTTAGTGGTTCAGGGGGCGATGGCTACACCTTC
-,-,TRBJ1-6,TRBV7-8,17,CASSLVFRTSPNSPLHF,TGTGCCAGCAGCTTAGTTTTTAGGACATCGCCTAATTCACCCCTCCACTTT
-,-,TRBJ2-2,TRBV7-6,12,CASSPTVGKLFF,TGTGCCAGCAGCCCTACAGTGGGGAAGCTGTTTTTT
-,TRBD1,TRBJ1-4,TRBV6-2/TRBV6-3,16,CASSDPYRGGGEKLFF,TGTGCCAGCAGCGACCCTTACAGGGGTGGTGGTGAAAAACTGTTTTTT
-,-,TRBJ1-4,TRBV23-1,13,CAREGGPNEKLFF,TGCGCCCGCGAGGGGGGCCCCAATGAAAAACTGTTTTTT
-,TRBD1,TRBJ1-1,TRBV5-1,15,CASSASGTGETEAFF,TGCGCCAGCAGCGCGTCAGGGACAGGGGAAACTGAAGCTTTCTTT
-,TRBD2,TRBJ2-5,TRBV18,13,CASSAGLQETQYF,TGTGCCAGCTCAGCGGGACTACAAGAGACCCAGTACTTC
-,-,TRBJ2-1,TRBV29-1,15,CSVRAGPSSYNEQFF,TGCAGCGTACGAGCGGGCCCCTCCTCCTACAATGAGCAGTTCTTC
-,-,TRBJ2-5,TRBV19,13,CASSLTWKETQYF,TGTGCCAGTAGCCTTACCTGGAAAGAGACCCAGTACTTC
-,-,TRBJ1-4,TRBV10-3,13,CAIRNFGGEKLFF,TGTGCCATCAGGAACTTTGGGGGTGAAAAACTGTTTTTT
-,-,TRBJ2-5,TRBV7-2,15,CASSHTRGGRETQYF,TGTGCCAGCAGCCACACTAGGGGCGGGCGGGAGACCCAGTACTTC
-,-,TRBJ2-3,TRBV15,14,CATSSFQGADTQYF,TGTGCCACCAGCAGCTTCCAGGGTGCAGATACGCAGTATTTT
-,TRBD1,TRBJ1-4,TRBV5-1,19,CASSVDRGQFSRTNEKLFF,TGCGCCAGCAGCGTAGACAGGGGGCAATTCTCCCGGACTAATGAAAAACTGTTTTTT
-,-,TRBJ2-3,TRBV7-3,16,CASSLTKGSLADTQYF,TGTGCCAGCAGCTTAACTAAGGGAAGCTTGGCAGATACGCAGTATTTT
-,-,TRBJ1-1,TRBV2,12,CASSRPNTEAFF,TGTGCCAGCAGTCGACCCAACACTGAAGCTTTCTTT
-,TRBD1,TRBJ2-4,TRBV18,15,CASSPAGQGGNIQYF,TGTGCCAGCTCACCAGCGGGACAGGGGGGTAACATTCAGTACTTC
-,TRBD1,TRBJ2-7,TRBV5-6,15,CASSKPQGPYYEQYF,TGTGCCAGCAGCAAGCCACAGGGGCCTTACTACGAGCAGTACTTC
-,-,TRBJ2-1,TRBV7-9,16,CASSYPPLKNDNEQFF,TGTGCCAGCAGCTACCCTCCTTTGAAGAATGACAATGAGCAGTTCTTC